Listed here are 26 T cell receptor beta chains from one sample, sequenced in a study of T cell responses to AZD1222 COVID-19 vaccine. TCRdb keeps only in-frame clones here, not all; method: immunoSEQ multiplex PCR. The table shows 53,000 or so clones, with approximately 84% occurring only once. Sequenced here: peripheral blood, sampled on day 0 of AZD1222 vaccination. These receptor sequences come from an adult in good health.

This clone was counted between two and nine times. The chain has TRBV7-9 and TRBJ1-4; D is uncertain. Germline V CDR1 and CDR2: SEHNR, FQNEAQ (reference sequence). Trimming left V 1 base short and J 1 base short, with 13 bases between. The CDR3 spans 17 residues. CDR3 bases: TGTGCCAGCAGCTTAGGGACCATAATGGAAACTAATGAAAAACTGTTTTTT. Protein product: CASSLGTIMETNEKLFF.

V and J are TRBV11-3 and TRBJ1-4; 8 positions match TRBD1. CDR1 and CDR2 from the germline V gene are SGHNT and YENEEA. The CDR3 has 15 amino acids. J gave up 6 bases and V 4 bases, and 7 bases lay outside the gene matches. The CDR3 DNA reads TGTGCCAGCAGCTCAGGACAGGGCGAGGATGAAAAACTGTTTTTT. As protein: CASSSGQGEDEKLFF. Variable domain in full (rest from reference TRBV11-3 and TRBJ1-4): EAGVVQSPRYKIIEKKQPVAFWCNPISGHNTLYWYLQNLGQGPELLIRYENEEAVDDSQLPKDRFSAERLKGVDSTLKIQPAELGDSAVYLCASSSGQGEDEKLFFGSGTQLSVL.

This clone was detected only a few times. V and J are TRBV30 and TRBJ1-1; D gene uncertain. The CDR3 consists of 13 residues. Trimming removed 3 bases at V and 5 bases at J, with 13 bases between. Germline assignment: CDR1 GTSNPN and CDR2 SVGIG (reference sequence). CDR3 nucleotides: TGTGCCTGGAGCAAGACCCGACGGACTGAAGCTTTCTTT. Translated, it gives CAWSKTRRTEAFF.

V is TRBV4-1 and J is TRBJ2-7, with TRBD2 matching over 11 bases. The CDR3 is 15 amino acids. Germline values: CDR1 MGHRA, CDR2 YSYEKL. The J segment lost 1 base and the V segment lost 6 bases, leaving 5 bases of the junction unmatched. The CDR3 nucleotides read TGCGCCAGCAGGAGACTAGCGGGACCTTCCTACGAGCAGTACTTC. Amino acids: CASRRLAGPSYEQYF.

This sequence joins TRBV5-1 and TRBJ2-7; 7 nucleotides align to TRBD1. The CDR3 is made up of 14 amino acids. Germline trimming cut 3 bases from V and 2 bases from J; bases unmatched to any gene: 5. The germline V gene has CDR1 SGHRS and CDR2 YFSETQ. This CDR3 is CASSYRQGPYEQYF. The CDR3 region has the DNA TGCGCCAGCAGCTACCGACAGGGACCCTACGAGCAGTACTTC.

The chain employs TRBV2 and TRBJ2-7; no firm D call. Per the germline V gene, CDR1 is SNHLY and CDR2 is FYNNEI. This CDR3 contains 15 residues. Trimming took 6 bases from V and 4 from J, leaving 19 bases between them. CDR3 in amino acids: CASRQGPVRSYEQYF. The DNA for the CDR3 is TGTGCCAGCAGGCAAGGCCCCGTCCGGAGTTACGAGCAGTACTTC.

V and J are TRBV19 and TRBJ2-3, with 10 positions matching TRBD2. The V segment lost 3 bases and the J segment 0 bases; nucleotides outside the gene matches: 0. Germline V gives CDR1 LNHDA, CDR2 SQIVND (reference sequence). The CDR3 totals 15 residues. The CDR3 sequence: CASSMTSGSTDTQYF. DNA of the CDR3: TGTGCCAGTAGTATGACTAGCGGGAGCACAGATACGCAGTATTTT.

This CDR3 is CASSTSTAAGGELFF. The CDR3 DNA reads as TGCGCCAGCAGCACCTCGACAGCGGCGGGCGGGGAGCTGTTTTTT. This chain joins TRBV5-1 and TRBJ2-2; D is perhaps TRBD1 or TRBD2 (5 bases each). The CDR3 length is 15 residues. Deletions cut 4 bases from V and 7 bases from J, with 17 bases between. Looked up from germline, CDR1 is SGHRS and CDR2 is YFSETQ.

This rearrangement joins TRBV5-1 to TRBJ2-3; TRBD2 aligns across 9 bases. The CDR3 loop spans 17 amino acids. Looked up from germline, CDR1 is SGHRS and CDR2 is YFSETQ. V gave up 4 bases and J gave up 4 bases; unmatched junction bases: 13. The CDR3 DNA sequence: TGCGCCAGCAGCCGGAAGTCTAGCGGGACTGGGGCAGATACGCAGTATTTT. Its translation is CASSRKSSGTGADTQYF.

The chain employs TRBV25-1 and TRBJ2-3, with 9 bases matching TRBD2. The CDR3 sequence is 17 residues long. The germline CDR1 and CDR2 sequences are MGHDK and SYGVNS. The trim removed 0 bases at V and 4 bases at J, leaving 8 bases unmatched. CDR3 DNA sequence: TGTGCCAGCAGTGAATATCGTAGAGCGGGAGGCGCAGATACGCAGTATTTT. Protein product: CASSEYRRAGGADTQYF. Full variable domain (missing parts from reference TRBV25-1 and TRBJ2-3): EADIYQTPRYLVIGTGKKITLECSQTMGHDKMYWYQQDPGMELHLIHYSYGVNSTEKGDLSSESTVSRIRTEHFPLTLESARPSHTSQYLCASSEYRRAGGADTQYFGPGTRLTVL.

The chain combines TRBV9 with TRBJ2-3; TRBD2 matches 7 bases. This CDR3 comprises 16 residues. The germline V gene encodes CDR1 SGDLS and CDR2 YYNGEE. After removal of 0 bases from V and 2 bases from J, the junction contained 6 bases not matched to a gene. The CDR3 here is CASSVGGAGTTDTQYF. Written as DNA, the CDR3 is TGTGCCAGCAGCGTAGGCGGAGCGGGAACCACAGATACGCAGTATTTT.

The genes are TRBV7-3 and TRBJ1-2; TRBD1 aligns across 8 bases. CDR1 and CDR2 from the germline V gene are SGHTA and FQGTGA. This CDR3 comprises 14 residues. Trimming at V came to 5 bases and at J to 10 bases, leaving 12 bases not matched to a gene. CDR3 sequence: CASSATGTGFSYTF. The CDR3 DNA sequence: TGTGCCAGCAGCGCCACCGGGACAGGATTTTCCTACACCTTC.

The gene calls are TRBV7-3 and TRBJ1-2; no reliable D call. This CDR3 region has 12 residues. Trimming cost V 5 bases and J 8 bases, with 12 bases left between them. Per the germline V gene, CDR1 is SGHTA and CDR2 is FQGTGA. The CDR3 loop reads CASSPEGKGYTF. The CDR3 region has the DNA TGTGCCAGCAGCCCGGAGGGTAAGGGCTACACCTTC. The variable domain in full, with the rest retrieved from reference TRBV7-3 and TRBJ1-2, is GAGVSQTPSNKVTEKGKYVELRCDPISGHTALYWYRQSLGQGPEFLIYFQGTGAADDSGLPNDRFFAVRPEGSVSTLKIQRTERGDSAVYLCASSPEGKGYTFGSGTRLTVV.

The chain joins TRBV7-9 to TRBJ2-3; D possibly corresponds to TRBD2 (5 bases). Germline CDR1 reads SEHNR; CDR2 reads FQNEAQ (reference sequence). V lost 7 bases to trimming and J lost 2 bases, with 22 bases between them. CDR3 length: 17 residues. CDR3 residues: CASTAYEGTYNTDTQYF. CDR3 DNA: TGTGCCAGCACAGCTTATGAGGGCACGTACAACACAGATACGCAGTATTTT.

The chain combines TRBV11-2 with TRBJ1-6; weak D call: TRBD1 (5 bases). Trimming took 5 bases from V and 9 from J, leaving 14 bases between them. In germline, CDR1 is SGHAT, CDR2 FQNNGV. The length of the CDR3 is 14 residues. CDR3 in amino acids: CASSQQVFGSPLHF. The CDR3 nucleotides read TGTGCCAGCAGCCAACAGGTCTTCGGTTCACCCCTCCACTTT.

This clone was counted a few times. The genes are TRBV10-3 and TRBJ1-1; D is possibly TRBD1 (5 bases). The CDR3 totals 17 residues. Germline V CDR1 and CDR2: ENHRY, SYGVKD. V was clipped by 0 bases and J by 4 bases, with 18 bases between them. The CDR3 loop reads CAISESGFGRVATEAFF. The CDR3 DNA reads as TGTGCCATCAGTGAGTCGGGATTCGGCAGGGTGGCCACTGAAGCTTTCTTT.

This chain links TRBV5-1 with TRBJ2-1; maybe TRBD2 (5 bases). Germline CDR1 SGHRS, CDR2 YFSETQ. The length of the CDR3 is 14 residues. V lost 7 bases, J lost 4 bases, and 15 bases lay in between. The CDR3 nucleotides read TGCGCCAGCCTAACGGCGGGCCAGTACAATGAGCAGTTCTTC. Its translation is CASLTAGQYNEQFF.

The chain joins TRBV7-2 to TRBJ2-7; D could derive from TRBD1 or TRBD2 (6 bases each). Trimming removed 5 bases from V and 2 bases from J, with 16 bases in between. CDR3 length: 15 amino acids. Germline V gene data show CDR1 as SGHTA and CDR2 as FQGNSA. Here the CDR3 DNA reads TGTGCCAGCAGCCCAGGGGACGCGGGACCCTACGAGCAGTACTTC. Its translation is CASSPGDAGPYEQYF.

J is TRBJ2-2 and V is TRBV6-5, with 10 nucleotides matching TRBD1. CDR3 length equals 15 residues. The germline V gene encodes CDR1 MNHEY and CDR2 SVGAGI. With 6 bases clipped from V and 1 base from J, the junction kept 2 bases outside the gene matches. The CDR3 loop is CASRGQGRNTGELFF. CDR3 sequence (DNA): TGTGCCAGCAGGGGACAGGGGCGGAACACCGGGGAGCTGTTTTTT.

In its sample, this clone was seen a few times. This chain uses TRBV6-5 with TRBJ2-5, with 9 bases matching TRBD1. The V segment lost 11 bases and the J segment 1 base; nucleotides outside the gene matches: 8. Germline-derived CDR1 and CDR2 are MNHEY and SVGAGI. The CDR3 is made up of 14 amino acids. The CDR3 here is CAGETGGSQETQYF. CDR3 DNA sequence: TGTGCCGGGGAAACAGGGGGCAGCCAAGAGACCCAGTACTTC.

The gene calls are TRBV18 and TRBJ2-7; D perhaps matches TRBD1 (6 bases). This CDR3 spans 13 amino acids. V lost 3 bases, J lost 6 bases, and 12 bases lay in between. The V gene's germline CDR1 is KGHSH and CDR2 LQKENI. The CDR3 region is CASSPAQGFEQYF. The CDR3 DNA reads as TGTGCCAGCTCACCGGCACAGGGTTTCGAGCAGTACTTC. Using reference TRBV18 and TRBJ2-7 for the parts outside the CDR3, the full variable domain is NAGVMQNPRHLVRRRGQEARLRCSPMKGHSHVYWYRQLPEEGLKFMVYLQKENIIDESGMPKERFSAEFPKEGPSILRIQQVVRGDSAAYFCASSPAQGFEQYFGPGTRLTVT.

The CDR3 is CASTIRGSYGYTF. The DNA of the CDR3 is TGTGCCAGCACTATCAGGGGAAGCTATGGCTACACCTTC. This chain links TRBV6-5 with TRBJ1-2, with a weak D call TRBD1 (6 bases). This CDR3 region has 13 residues. V gave up 7 bases and J gave up 4 bases, with 13 bases separating them. Germline values: CDR1 MNHEY, CDR2 SVGAGI.

CDR3 DNA: TGTGCCAGTAGTACCTCCTCTCTCCGCGGCGGGGCCTACAATGAGCAGTTCTTC. It is translated as CASSTSSLRGGAYNEQFF. The chain uses TRBV19 and TRBJ2-1, with TRBD2 as a possible D gene (6 bases). The germline CDR1 and CDR2 sequences are LNHDA and SQIVND (reference sequence). The CDR3 loop spans 18 amino acids. Trimming removed 4 bases from V and 2 bases from J, with 21 bases in between.

This chain uses TRBV6-5 with TRBJ2-7, with D perhaps TRBD2 (6 bases). The CDR3 totals 13 residues. Germline loops: CDR1 MNHEY, CDR2 SVGAGI. V lost 8 bases, J lost 0 bases, and 11 bases lay in between. The DNA for the CDR3 is TGTGCCAGCGCGGCTAGCGTCTCCTACGAGCAGTACTTC. Amino acid sequence: CASAASVSYEQYF.

The chain combines TRBV2 with TRBJ2-7; D is ambiguous. V lost 6 bases and J lost 1, with 10 bases in between. The CDR3 runs 13 residues. Germline V lookup: CDR1 SNHLY, CDR2 FYNNEI. In DNA, the CDR3 is TGTGCCAGCAGCCTTGAGAGGTCCTACGAGCAGTACTTC. Translation: CASSLERSYEQYF.

The gene calls are TRBV6-5 and TRBJ2-7, with D perhaps TRBD1 (6 bases). V shed 0 bases and J shed 4 bases, with 10 bases lying between them. CDR1 and CDR2 (germline): MNHEY, SVGAGI. The CDR3 spans 14 residues. The CDR3 sequence: CASSYSRTAYEQYF. Written as DNA, the CDR3 is TGTGCCAGCAGTTACTCGAGGACAGCATACGAGCAGTACTTC.